These 23 T cell receptor beta chains share one sample of origin, sequenced in a study of cytomegalovirus exposure and HLA in healthy donors. PCR was performed using 60 Vbeta and 13 Jbeta primers. The table came from immunoSEQ multiplex PCR; TCRdb's copy has only in-frame clones and leaves some out. Of more than 150,000 clones in the sample, approximately 84% were seen once. The specimen was PBMCs. The receptors here all came from a girl younger than two in good health and CMV-seronegative.

This chain joins TRBV30 and TRBJ1-6; no reliable D call. The CDR3 length is 17 residues. The germline CDR1 and CDR2 sequences are GTSNPN and SVGIG (reference sequence). Deletions cut 3 bases from V and 4 bases from J, with 19 bases between. The CDR3 nucleotides read TGTGCCTGGAGCGCCAGCGACCCGACCCCTTATAATTCACCCCTCCACTTT. Encoded protein: CAWSASDPTPYNSPLHF. Variable domain in full (rest from reference TRBV30 and TRBJ1-6): SQTIHQWPATLVQPVGSPLSLECTVEGTSNPNLYWYRQAAGRGLQLLFYSVGIGQISSEVPQNLSASRPQDRQFILSSKKLLLSDSGFYLCAWSASDPTPYNSPLHFGNGTRLTVT.

V is TRBV19 and J is TRBJ1-2, with 11 bases that match TRBD1. Unmatched junction bases numbered 11, after V lost 9 bases and J lost 5 bases. CDR1 LNHDA and CDR2 SQIVND come from the germline V gene (reference sequence). This CDR3 contains 15 residues. CDR3: CASVDPGQGVYGYTF. CDR3 coding DNA: TGTGCCAGCGTTGACCCGGGACAGGGGGTTTATGGCTACACCTTC.

This rearrangement joins TRBV10-3 to TRBJ1-6; no firm D call. Deletions cut 6 bases from V and 0 bases from J, with 12 bases between. The CDR3 is made up of 16 amino acids. Germline assignment: CDR1 ENHRY and CDR2 SYGVKD. The CDR3 DNA follows: TGTGCCATCAGCAAGGACTTGAGCTCCTATAATTCACCCCTCCACTTT. It specifies CAISKDLSSYNSPLHF.

In this sample, this clone turned up a few times. This chain links TRBV7-2 with TRBJ1-1, with TRBD1 matching 9 bases. CDR1 is SGHTA, CDR2 FQGNSA, per germline. The CDR3 contains 17 residues. J lost 1 base, V lost 5 bases, and 11 bases had no gene match. The CDR3 protein is CASSPPPGQGRNTEAFF. The CDR3 DNA follows: TGTGCCAGCAGCCCACCCCCGGGACAGGGAAGGAACACTGAAGCTTTCTTT.

The chain is built from TRBV9 and TRBJ2-1; TRBD1 might be the D (6 bases). Trimming stripped 2 bases from V and 4 bases from J, with 10 bases between. Per the germline V gene, CDR1 is SGDLS and CDR2 is YYNGEE. CDR3 length equals 14 residues. CDR3: CASSVLGQYNEQFF. In DNA form, the CDR3 reads TGTGCCAGCAGCGTTCTAGGACAGTACAATGAGCAGTTCTTC.

The chain employs TRBV5-4 and TRBJ2-3; D is unclear. The germline CDR1 and CDR2 sequences are SGHNT and YYREEE (reference sequence). Trimming cost V 2 bases and J 0 bases, with 13 bases left between them. The CDR3 runs 16 residues. The CDR3 loop is CASSLRRLTSTDTQYF. As DNA, the CDR3 is TGTGCCAGCAGCTTACGCCGACTGACTAGCACAGATACGCAGTATTTT.

The chain couples TRBV10-3 to TRBJ1-1; D perhaps matches TRBD1 (6 bases). The CDR3 totals 14 residues. Germline V lookup: CDR1 ENHRY, CDR2 SYGVKD. Trimming stripped 6 bases from V and 1 base from J, with 12 bases between. CDR3 region: CAIRGQFPNTEAFF. In DNA, the CDR3 is TGTGCCATCAGAGGACAGTTCCCGAACACTGAAGCTTTCTTT.

This chain joins TRBV19 and TRBJ2-7, with D tentatively TRBD1 (6 bases). In germline, CDR1 is LNHDA, CDR2 SQIVND (reference sequence). V dropped 3 bases and J dropped 0 bases, with 12 bases sitting between them. The CDR3 runs to 15 residues. CDR3 bases: TGTGCCAGTAGTATTGGGTCGACAGGCTCCTACGAGCAGTACTTC. Encoded protein: CASSIGSTGSYEQYF.

The CDR3 spells CASSLAGGSTDTQYF. CDR3 nucleotide sequence: TGTGCCAGTAGTTTAGCGGGGGGCAGCACAGATACGCAGTATTTT. The J gene is TRBJ2-3, the V gene TRBV19; 10 positions match TRBD2. Germline loops: CDR1 LNHDA, CDR2 SQIVND (reference sequence). The ends lost 5 bases at V and 0 bases at J; junction bases unmatched: 2. The CDR3 runs 15 residues.

The V call is TRBV6-6, the J call TRBJ1-1; D uncertain. The ends were cut back, 2 bases at V and 4 bases at J, with 5 bases in the middle. The CDR3 has 12 amino acids. Germline CDR1 is MNHNY and CDR2 is SVGAGI (reference sequence). CDR3 loop: CASSYLSTEAFF. The CDR3 bases are TGTGCCAGCAGTTACCTCTCCACTGAAGCTTTCTTT.

The J gene is TRBJ2-2, the V gene TRBV9, with D possibly matching TRBD1 (7 bases). V was cut by 0 bases and J by 5 bases, with 20 bases left in between. Germline V CDR1 and CDR2: SGDLS, YYNGEE. CDR3 size: 18 residues. The CDR3 protein is CASSVGRGPGSGTGELFF. The CDR3 DNA sequence: TGTGCCAGCAGCGTAGGAAGGGGGCCCGGGAGTGGAACCGGGGAGCTGTTTTTT.

This chain connects TRBV19 to TRBJ2-7; 7 nucleotides align to TRBD2. V trimming: 3 bases; J trimming: 0 bases; junction bases outside the gene matches: 8. CDR3 length: 16 residues. Germline CDR1 reads LNHDA; CDR2 reads SQIVND (reference sequence). The CDR3 protein is CASSINLAESSYEQYF. CDR3 sequence (DNA): TGTGCCAGTAGTATTAACCTAGCGGAAAGCTCCTACGAGCAGTACTTC.

V usage is TRBV6-5 and J usage is TRBJ2-2, with D possibly matching TRBD1 (5 bases). Trimming removed 2 bases from V and 2 bases from J, with 12 bases in between. Germline-derived CDR1 and CDR2 are MNHEY and SVGAGI. The CDR3 is 16 amino acids. The DNA for the CDR3 is TGTGCCAGCAGTTACGACAGAGCGCGCAACACCGGGGAGCTGTTTTTT. This encodes CASSYDRARNTGELFF.

This clone has a single count. The genes are TRBV21-1 and TRBJ1-5; the table gives TRBD1 as D, unverified against the DNA. TRBV21-1 is labeled a pseudogene. The CDR3 runs 15 residues. The CDR3 sequence: CASSKGAGFGQPQHF. DNA for the CDR3: TGTGCCAGCAGCAAAGGGGCAGGGTTCGGACAGCCCCAGCATTTT.

This rearrangement joins TRBV4-2 to TRBJ2-3; 9 positions match TRBD2. The trim removed 0 bases at V and 6 bases at J, leaving 13 bases unmatched. The CDR3 is 18 residues long. The V gene's germline CDR1 is LGHNA and CDR2 YNFKEQ. CDR3: CASSQDAPRGLAGDTQYF. In DNA form, the CDR3 reads TGTGCCAGCAGCCAAGATGCCCCCCGCGGGCTAGCGGGGGATACGCAGTATTTT.

The chain uses TRBV27 and TRBJ2-5, with a possible D match to TRBD1 (6 bases). Germline CDR1 is MNHEY and CDR2 is SMNVEV (reference sequence). V was cut by 7 bases and J by 7 bases, with 22 bases left in between. This CDR3 has 15 amino acids. CDR3 sequence (DNA): TGTGCCAGCACGCCCACAGGGTTTTTTCAGGGGACCCAGTACTTC. Amino acids: CASTPTGFFQGTQYF.

This clone was found once. The chain links TRBV15 to TRBJ1-6; 7 positions match TRBD1. V lost 1 base to trimming and J lost 9 bases; unmatched junction nucleotides: 6. Germline values: CDR1 LNHNV, CDR2 YYDKDF (reference sequence). This CDR3 contains 15 residues. CDR3 nucleotide sequence: TGTGCCACCAGCAGAGGGACAGGTGCCATTTCACCCCTCCACTTT. It encodes CATSRGTGAISPLHF.

The genes are TRBV5-1 and TRBJ2-5; 9 positions match TRBD1. The DNA end is a closer match to TRBJ2-7, so the J assignment may be wrong. This CDR3 is built from 15 residues. Germline V gene data show CDR1 as SGHRS and CDR2 as YFSETQ. The chain's CDR3 is CASSLGGTGIYEQYF. CDR3 DNA: TGCGCCAGCAGCTTGGGTGGGACAGGGATCTACGAGCAGTACTTC.

The chain employs TRBV21-1 and TRBJ1-3. TRBV21-1 corresponds to a pseudogene. CDR3 size: 14 residues. CDR3 nucleotides: TGTGCCAGCAGCATACGGGGAGCTGGAAACACCATATATTTT. Its protein product is CASSIRGAGNTIYF.

The table lists this clone with a count of one. The chain couples TRBV21-1 to TRBJ1-2. TRBV21-1 is a known pseudogene. The CDR3 covers 14 residues. The CDR3 here is CASSKAAAVYGYTF. The CDR3 coding sequence is TGTGCCAGCAGCAAAGCGGCGGCAGTTTATGGCTACACCTTC.

This chain links TRBV19 with TRBJ1-5; TRBD1 matches at 10 bases. This CDR3 is 13 amino acids long. The V and J ends lost 9 bases and 4 bases, in that order; junction bases with no gene match: 3. Germline V gives CDR1 LNHDA, CDR2 SQIVND (reference sequence). CDR3 nucleotide sequence: TGTGCCAGCCGGACAGGGGGAAATCAGCCCCAGCATTTT. Translated: CASRTGGNQPQHF.

J is TRBJ2-7 and V is TRBV7-8, with D perhaps matching TRBD1 (5 bases). This CDR3 spans 12 amino acids. Germline V CDR1 and CDR2: SGHVS, FQNEAQ. V gave up 5 bases and J gave up 4 bases, with 9 bases separating them. The CDR3 here is CASSGPGYEQYF. Here the CDR3 DNA reads TGTGCCAGCAGCGGCCCAGGGTACGAGCAGTACTTC.

V and J are TRBV5-4 and TRBJ1-6; 7 nucleotides line up with TRBD1. This CDR3 region has 16 residues. The germline CDR1 and CDR2 sequences are SGHNT and YYREEE (reference sequence). With V trimmed by 7 bases and J by 0 bases, 7 bases remained unmatched. CDR3: CASGQDPSSYNSPLHF. The CDR3 coding sequence is TGTGCCAGCGGACAGGACCCAAGCTCCTATAATTCACCCCTCCACTTT.